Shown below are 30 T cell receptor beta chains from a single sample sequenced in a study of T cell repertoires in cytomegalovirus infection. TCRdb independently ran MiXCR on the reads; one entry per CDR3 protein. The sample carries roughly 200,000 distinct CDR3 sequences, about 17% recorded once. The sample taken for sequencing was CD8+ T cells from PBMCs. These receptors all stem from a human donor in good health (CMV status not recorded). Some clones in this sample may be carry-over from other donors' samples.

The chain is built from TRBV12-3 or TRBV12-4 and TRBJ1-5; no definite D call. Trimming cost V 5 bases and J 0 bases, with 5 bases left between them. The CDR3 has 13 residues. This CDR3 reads CASSAVSNQPQHF. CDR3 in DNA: TGTGCCAGCAGTGCAGTTAGCAATCAGCCCCAGCATTTT.

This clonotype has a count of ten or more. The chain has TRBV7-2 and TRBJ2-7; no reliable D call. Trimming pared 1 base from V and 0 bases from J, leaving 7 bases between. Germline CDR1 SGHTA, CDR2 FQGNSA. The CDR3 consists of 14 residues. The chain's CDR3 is CASSLDQFSYEQYF. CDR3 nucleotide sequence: TGTGCCAGCAGCTTAGACCAGTTCTCCTACGAGCAGTACTTC. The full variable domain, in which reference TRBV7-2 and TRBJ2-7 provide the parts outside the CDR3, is GAGVSQSPSNKVTEKGKDVELRCDPISGHTALYWYRQSLGQGLEFLIYFQGNSAPDKSGLPSDRFSAERTGGSVSTLTIQRTQQEDSAVYLCASSLDQFSYEQYFGPGTRLTVT.

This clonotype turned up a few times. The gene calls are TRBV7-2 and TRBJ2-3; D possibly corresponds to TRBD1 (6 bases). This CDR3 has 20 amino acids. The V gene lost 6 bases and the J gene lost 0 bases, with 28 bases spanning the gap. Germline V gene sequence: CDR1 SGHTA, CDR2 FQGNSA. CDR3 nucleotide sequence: TGTGCCAGCAGACTCTCCTGGGCCAGGGACACGATAGCTAGCACAGATACGCAGTATTTT. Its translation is CASRLSWARDTIASTDTQYF.

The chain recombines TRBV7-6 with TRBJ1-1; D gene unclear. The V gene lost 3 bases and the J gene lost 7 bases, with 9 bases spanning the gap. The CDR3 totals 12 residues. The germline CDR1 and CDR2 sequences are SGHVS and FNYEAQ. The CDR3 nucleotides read TGTGCCAGCAGCTTCGCTGGACGTGAAGCTTTCTTT. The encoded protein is CASSFAGREAFF. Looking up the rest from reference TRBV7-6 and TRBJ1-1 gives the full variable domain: GAGVSQSPRYKVTKRGQDVALRCDPISGHVSLYWYRQALGQGPEFLTYFNYEAQQDKSGLPNDRFSAERPEGSISTLTIQRTEQRDSAMYRCASSFAGREAFFGQGTRLTVV.

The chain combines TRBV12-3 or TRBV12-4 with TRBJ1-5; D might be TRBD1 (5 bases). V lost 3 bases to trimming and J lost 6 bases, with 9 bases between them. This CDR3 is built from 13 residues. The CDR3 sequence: CASSLPGVQPQHF. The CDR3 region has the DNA TGTGCCAGCAGTTTGCCGGGGGTTCAGCCCCAGCATTTT.

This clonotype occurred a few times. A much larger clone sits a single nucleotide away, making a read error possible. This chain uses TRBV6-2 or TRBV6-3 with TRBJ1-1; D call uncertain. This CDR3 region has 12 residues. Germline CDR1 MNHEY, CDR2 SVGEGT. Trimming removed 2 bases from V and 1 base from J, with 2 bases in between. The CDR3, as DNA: TGTGCCAGCAGTTACACGAACACTGAAGCTTTCTTT. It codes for CASSYTNTEAFF.

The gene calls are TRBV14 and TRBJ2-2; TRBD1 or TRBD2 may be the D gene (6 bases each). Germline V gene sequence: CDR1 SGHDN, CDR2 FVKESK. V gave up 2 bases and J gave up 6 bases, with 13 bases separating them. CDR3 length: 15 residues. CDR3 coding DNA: TGTGCCAGCAGCCAAAGGGGGGATCTGGCCGGGGAGCTGTTTTTT. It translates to CASSQRGDLAGELFF.

The CDR3 reads CAWSVSFGAFF. The CDR3 coding sequence is TGTGCCTGGAGTGTATCATTTGGGGCTTTCTTT. The genes are TRBV30 and TRBJ1-1; D remains unclear. The ends were cut back, 0 bases at V and 11 bases at J, with 10 bases in the middle. The CDR3 sequence is 11 residues long. Germline values: CDR1 GTSNPN, CDR2 SVGIG (reference sequence).

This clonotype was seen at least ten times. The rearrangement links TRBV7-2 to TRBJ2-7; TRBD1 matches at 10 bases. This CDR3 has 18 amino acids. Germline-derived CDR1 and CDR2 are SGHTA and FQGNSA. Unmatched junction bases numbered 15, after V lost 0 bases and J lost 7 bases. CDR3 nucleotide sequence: TGTGCCAGCAGCTTAGCCCTTGCCGGGACAGGGGTTTCCTTGGAGCAGTACTTC. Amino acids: CASSLALAGTGVSLEQYF.

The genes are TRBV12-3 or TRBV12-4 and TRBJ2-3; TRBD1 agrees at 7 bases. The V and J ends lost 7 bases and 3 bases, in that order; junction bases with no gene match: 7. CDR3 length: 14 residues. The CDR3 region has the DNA TGTGCCAGCAACCCTACAGGGGCTACAGATACGCAGTATTTT. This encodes CASNPTGATDTQYF.

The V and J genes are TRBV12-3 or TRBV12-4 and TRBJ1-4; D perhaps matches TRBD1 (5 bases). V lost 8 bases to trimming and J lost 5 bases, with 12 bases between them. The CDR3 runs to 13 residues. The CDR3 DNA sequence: TGTGCCAGCGGTTACAGGCTGAATGAAAAACTGTTTTTT. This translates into CASGYRLNEKLFF.

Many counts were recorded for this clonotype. The CDR3 spells CASSLGVNQPQHF. DNA for the CDR3: TGTGCCAGCAGCCTAGGAGTAAATCAGCCCCAGCATTTT. The chain links TRBV7-8 to TRBJ1-5; D not resolved. With 5 bases removed from V and 4 bases from J, the gap between germline ends came to 9 bases. There are 13 residues in the CDR3. The V gene's germline CDR1 is SGHVS and CDR2 FQNEAQ.

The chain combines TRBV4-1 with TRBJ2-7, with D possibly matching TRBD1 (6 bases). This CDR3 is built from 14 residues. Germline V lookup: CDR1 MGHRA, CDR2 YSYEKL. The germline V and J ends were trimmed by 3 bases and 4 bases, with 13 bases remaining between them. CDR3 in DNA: TGCGCCAGCAGCCACGATAACAGGGAGTACGAGCAGTACTTC. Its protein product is CASSHDNREYEQYF.

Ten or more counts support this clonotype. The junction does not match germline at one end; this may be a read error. CDR3 DNA: TGTGCTAGCAGCCGGGGTTCCTACAATGAGCAGTTCTTC. Translation: CASSRGSYNEQFF. The chain joins TRBV7-7 to TRBJ2-1; D is perhaps TRBD2 (5 bases). This CDR3 region has 13 residues. Germline V CDR1 and CDR2: SSHAT, FNYEAQ (reference sequence).

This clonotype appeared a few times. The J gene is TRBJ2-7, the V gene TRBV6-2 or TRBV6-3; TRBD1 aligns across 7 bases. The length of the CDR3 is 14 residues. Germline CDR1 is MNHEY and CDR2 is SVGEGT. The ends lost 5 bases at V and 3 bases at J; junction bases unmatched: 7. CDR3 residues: CASSQDRSFYEQYF. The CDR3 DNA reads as TGTGCCAGCAGTCAGGACAGGTCATTCTACGAGCAGTACTTC.

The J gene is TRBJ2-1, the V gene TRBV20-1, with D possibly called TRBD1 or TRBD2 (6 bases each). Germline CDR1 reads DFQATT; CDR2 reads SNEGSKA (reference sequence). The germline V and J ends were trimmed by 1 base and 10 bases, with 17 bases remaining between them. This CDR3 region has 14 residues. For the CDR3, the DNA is TGCAGTGCTAGAGCCCGCGGGGCCGGGACAGAGCAGTTCTTC. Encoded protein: CSARARGAGTEQFF.

The CDR3 loop is CASSEGGSHTEAFF. The DNA for the CDR3 is TGTGCCAGCAGTGAGGGCGGGTCTCATACTGAAGCTTTCTTT. The chain combines TRBV6-2 or TRBV6-3 with TRBJ1-1; D not certain. This CDR3 comprises 14 residues. V lost 5 bases and J 5 bases, leaving 15 bases between the germline ends. Per the germline V gene, CDR1 is MNHEY and CDR2 is SVGEGT.

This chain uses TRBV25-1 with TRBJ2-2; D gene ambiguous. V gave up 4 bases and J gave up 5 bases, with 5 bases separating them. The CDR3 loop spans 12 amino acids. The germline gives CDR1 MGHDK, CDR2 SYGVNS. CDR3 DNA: TGTGCCAGCAGTGCGCTGACCGGGGAGCTGTTTTTT. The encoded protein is CASSALTGELFF. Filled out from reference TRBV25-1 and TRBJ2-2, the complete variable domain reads EADIYQTPRYLVIGTGKKITLECSQTMGHDKMYWYQQDPGMELHLIHYSYGVNSTEKGDLSSESTVSRIRTEHFPLTLESARPSHTSQYLCASSALTGELFFGEGSRLTVL.

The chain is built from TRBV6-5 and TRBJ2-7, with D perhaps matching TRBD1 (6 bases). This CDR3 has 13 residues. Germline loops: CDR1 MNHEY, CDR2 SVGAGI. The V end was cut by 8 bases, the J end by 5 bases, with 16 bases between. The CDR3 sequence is CASRGAGADEQYF. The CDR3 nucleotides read TGTGCCAGCCGGGGAGCAGGGGCCGACGAGCAGTACTTC.

The CDR3 is CASSSMAKGQGDGYTF. The CDR3 region has the DNA TGTGCCAGCAGTTCTATGGCTAAGGGACAGGGGGATGGCTACACCTTC. The chain uses TRBV6-6 and TRBJ1-2, with TRBD1 matching over 11 bases. Germline CDR1 is MNHNY and CDR2 is SVGAGI (reference sequence). The CDR3 is made up of 16 amino acids. With 4 bases clipped from V and 6 bases from J, the junction kept 10 bases outside the gene matches.

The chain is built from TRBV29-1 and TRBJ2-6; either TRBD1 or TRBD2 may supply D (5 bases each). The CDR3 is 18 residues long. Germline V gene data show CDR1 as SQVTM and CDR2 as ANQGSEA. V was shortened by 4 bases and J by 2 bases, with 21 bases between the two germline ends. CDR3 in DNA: TGCAGCGTTGGGACCAGGGACCCGACCGTTGCTGGGGCCAACGTCCTGACTTTC. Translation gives CSVGTRDPTVAGANVLTF.

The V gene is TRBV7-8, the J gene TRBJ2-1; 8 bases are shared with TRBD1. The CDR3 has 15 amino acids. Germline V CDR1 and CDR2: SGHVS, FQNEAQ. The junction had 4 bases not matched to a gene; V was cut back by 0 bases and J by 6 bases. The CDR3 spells CASSLAPTGGNEQFF. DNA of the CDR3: TGTGCCAGCAGCTTAGCCCCCACAGGGGGCAATGAGCAGTTCTTC.

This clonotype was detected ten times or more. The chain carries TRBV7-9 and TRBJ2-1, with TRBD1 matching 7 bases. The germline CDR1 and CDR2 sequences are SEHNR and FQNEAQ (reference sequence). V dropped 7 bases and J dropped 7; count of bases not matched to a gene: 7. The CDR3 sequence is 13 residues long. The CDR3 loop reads CASKGPQGNEQFF. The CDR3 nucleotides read TGTGCCAGCAAAGGCCCACAGGGGAATGAGCAGTTCTTC. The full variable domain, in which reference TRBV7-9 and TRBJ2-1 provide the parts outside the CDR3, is DTGVSQNPRHKITKRGQNVTFRCDPISEHNRLYWYRQTLGQGPEFLTYFQNEAQLEKSRLLSDRFSAERPKGSFSTLEIQRTEQGDSAMYLCASKGPQGNEQFFGPGTRLTVL.

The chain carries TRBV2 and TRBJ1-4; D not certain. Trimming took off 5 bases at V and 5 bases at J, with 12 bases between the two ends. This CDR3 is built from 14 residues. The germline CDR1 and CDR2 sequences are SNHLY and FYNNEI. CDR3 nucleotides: TGTGCCAGCAGTCCAATATTGGGGAATGAAAAACTGTTTTTT. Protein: CASSPILGNEKLFF.

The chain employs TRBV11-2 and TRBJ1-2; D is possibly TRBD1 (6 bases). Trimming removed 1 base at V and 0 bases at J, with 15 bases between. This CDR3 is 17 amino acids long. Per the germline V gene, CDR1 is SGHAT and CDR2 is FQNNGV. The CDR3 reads CASSLGDAGEANYGYTF. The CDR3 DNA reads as TGTGCCAGCAGCTTAGGCGACGCAGGGGAGGCTAACTATGGCTACACCTTC. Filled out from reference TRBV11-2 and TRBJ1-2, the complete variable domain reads EAGVAQSPRYKIIEKRQSVAFWCNPISGHATLYWYQQILGQGPKLLIQFQNNGVVDDSQLPKDRFSAERLKGVDSTLKIQPAKLEDSAVYLCASSLGDAGEANYGYTFGSGTRLTVV.

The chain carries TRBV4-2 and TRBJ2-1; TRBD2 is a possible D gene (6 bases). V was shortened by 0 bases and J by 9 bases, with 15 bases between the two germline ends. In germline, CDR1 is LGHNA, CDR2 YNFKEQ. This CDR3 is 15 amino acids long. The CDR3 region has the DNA TGTGCCAGCAGCCAAGATGGCAGCGGGCGGACTGAGCAGTTCTTC. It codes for CASSQDGSGRTEQFF.

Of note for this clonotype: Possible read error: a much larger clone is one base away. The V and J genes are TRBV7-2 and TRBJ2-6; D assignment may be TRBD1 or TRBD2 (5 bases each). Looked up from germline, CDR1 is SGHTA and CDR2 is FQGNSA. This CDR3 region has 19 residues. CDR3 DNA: TGTGCCAGCAGCTCCTCCCGGTCGGGGTCCCTCTCTGGGGCCAACGGCCTGACTTTC. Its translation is CASSSSRSGSLSGANGLTF. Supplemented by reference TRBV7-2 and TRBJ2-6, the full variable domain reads GAGVSQSPSNKVTEKGKDVELRCDPISGHTALYWYRQSLGQGLEFLIYFQGNSAPDKSGLPSDRFSAERTGGSVSTLTIQRTQQEDSAVYLCASSSSRSGSLSGANGLTFGAGSRLTVL.

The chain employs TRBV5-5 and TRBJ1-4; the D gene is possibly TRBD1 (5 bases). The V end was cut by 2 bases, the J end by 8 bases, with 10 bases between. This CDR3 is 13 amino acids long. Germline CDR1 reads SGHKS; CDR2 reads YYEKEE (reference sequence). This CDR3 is CASSLWQGEKLFF. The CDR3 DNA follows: TGTGCCAGCAGCTTATGGCAGGGCGAAAAACTGTTTTTT. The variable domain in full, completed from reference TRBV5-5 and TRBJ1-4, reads DAGVTQSPTHLIKTRGQQVTLRCSPISGHKSVSWYQQVLGQGPQFIFQYYEKEERGRGNFPDRFSARQFPNYSSELNVNALLLGDSALYLCASSLWQGEKLFFGSGTQLSVL.

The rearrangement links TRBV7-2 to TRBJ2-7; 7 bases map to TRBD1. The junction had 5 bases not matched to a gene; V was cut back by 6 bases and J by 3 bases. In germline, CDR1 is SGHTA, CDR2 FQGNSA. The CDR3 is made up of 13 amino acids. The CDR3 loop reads CASSPTGSYEQYF. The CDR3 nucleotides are TGTGCCAGCAGTCCGACAGGGAGCTACGAGCAGTACTTC. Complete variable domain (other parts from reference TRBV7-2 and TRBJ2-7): GAGVSQSPSNKVTEKGKDVELRCDPISGHTALYWYRQSLGQGLEFLIYFQGNSAPDKSGLPSDRFSAERTGGSVSTLTIQRTQQEDSAVYLCASSPTGSYEQYFGPGTRLTVT.

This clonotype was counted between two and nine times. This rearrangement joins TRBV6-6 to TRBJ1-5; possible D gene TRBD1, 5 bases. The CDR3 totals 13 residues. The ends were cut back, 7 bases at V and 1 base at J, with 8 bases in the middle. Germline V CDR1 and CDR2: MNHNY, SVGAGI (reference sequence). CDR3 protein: CASNGDSNQPQHF. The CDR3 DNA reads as TGTGCCAGCAACGGGGACAGCAATCAGCCCCAGCATTTT.